This T cell receptor (beta chain) was captured in a study of naive and memory T cell subsets. Whole-blood samples were around 2.3 ml of peripheral blood from healthy adult volunteers. A UMI-containing oligonucleotide was joined by 3' ligation to the TCR cDNA template. Findings and caveats of the study: TCR transcript changes with activation or differentiation may affect this RNA method.

In its sample, this clonotype was seen many times. The antigen is unknown. Alpha and beta constant region primers primed reverse transcription for blood and skin samples. The SP2 primer and nested alpha and beta constant region primers amplified ligated cDNA in four rounds. TCRdb ran MiXCR on the 5' RACE reads and lists one entry per CDR3 protein. The table shows tens of thousands of distinct CDR3 sequences, with 4.2% occurring only once. The sequence was obtained from a male donor in good health.

This chain's CDR3 is CASSQDFWTDRSYNSPLHF. CDR3 coding DNA: TGCGCCAGCAGCCAAGATTTCTGGACCGACCGGTCCTATAATTCACCCCTCCACTTT. V and J are TRBV4-1 and TRBJ1-6; D remains unclear. The V end was cut by 0 bases, the J end by 1 base, with 16 bases between. This CDR3 spans 19 amino acids. Germline V gives CDR1 MGHRA, CDR2 YSYEKL.